The text below deals with one T cell receptor beta chain. Its antigen is undetermined. Between the trimmed V and J ends, which lost 4 bases and 6 bases, there was a span of 17 bases. The CDR3 has 15 amino acids. Germline V gives CDR1 SGHRS, CDR2 YFSETQ. This record comes from a study of CD8 T cells in ankylosing spondylitis. Study results and caveats: Reported data indicate significant enrichment of disease-linked clones within matched ankylosing spondylitis synovial fluid.

Quantitative 5'-RACE with molecular barcodes generated TCR beta libraries. MiXCR was run by TCRdb on the 5' RACE reads, yielding one entry per CDR3 protein. Among about 360,000 distinct CDR3 sequences listed, about 14% were seen once. This receptor was identified in a male donor with ankylosing spondylitis or in good health (not recorded which). Source material: blood, either unsorted or a sorted T cell fraction (not recorded which). The V and J genes are TRBV5-1 and TRBJ1-5; D ambiguous. In DNA, the CDR3 is TGCGCCAGCAGCCCAGACCTATCCCCGGGTCAGCCCCAGCATTTT. This translates into CASSPDLSPGQPQHF. Full variable domain (missing parts from reference TRBV5-1 and TRBJ1-5): KAGVTQTPRYLIKTRGQQVTLSCSPISGHRSVSWYQQTPGQGLQFLFEYFSETQRNKGNFPGRFSGRQFSNSRSEMNVSTLELGDSALYLCASSPDLSPGQPQHFGDGTRLSIL.